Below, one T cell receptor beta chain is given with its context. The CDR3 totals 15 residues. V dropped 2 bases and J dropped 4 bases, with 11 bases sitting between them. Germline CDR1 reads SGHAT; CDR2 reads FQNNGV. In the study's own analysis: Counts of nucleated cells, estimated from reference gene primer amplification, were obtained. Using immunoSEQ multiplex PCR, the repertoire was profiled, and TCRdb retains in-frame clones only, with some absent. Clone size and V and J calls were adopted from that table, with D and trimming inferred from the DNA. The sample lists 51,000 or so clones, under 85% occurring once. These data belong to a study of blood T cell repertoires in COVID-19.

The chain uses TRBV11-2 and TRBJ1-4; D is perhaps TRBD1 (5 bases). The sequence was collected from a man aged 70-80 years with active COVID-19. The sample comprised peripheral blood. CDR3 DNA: TGTGCCAGCAGCTTAAGCCAGGGATTTAATGAAAAACTGTTTTTT. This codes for CASSLSQGFNEKLFF.